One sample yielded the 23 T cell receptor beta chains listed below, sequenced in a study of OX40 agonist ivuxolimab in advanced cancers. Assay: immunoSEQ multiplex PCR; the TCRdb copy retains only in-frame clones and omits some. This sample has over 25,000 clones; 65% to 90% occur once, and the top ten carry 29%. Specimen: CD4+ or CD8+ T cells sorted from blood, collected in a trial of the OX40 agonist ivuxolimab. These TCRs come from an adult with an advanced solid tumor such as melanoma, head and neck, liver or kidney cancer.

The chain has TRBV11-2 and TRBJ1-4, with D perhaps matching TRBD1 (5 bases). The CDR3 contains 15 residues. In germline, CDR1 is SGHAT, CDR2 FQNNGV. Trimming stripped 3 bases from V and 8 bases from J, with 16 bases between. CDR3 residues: CASSLRSRVTEKLFF. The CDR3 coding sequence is TGTGCCAGCAGCTTGAGGAGCAGGGTTACCGAAAAACTGTTTTTT.

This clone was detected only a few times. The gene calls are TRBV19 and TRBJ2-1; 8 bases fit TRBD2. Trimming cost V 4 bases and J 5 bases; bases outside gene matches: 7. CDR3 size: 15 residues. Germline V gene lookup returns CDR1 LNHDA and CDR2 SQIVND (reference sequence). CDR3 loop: CASSTGVLADNEQFF. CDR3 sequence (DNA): TGTGCCAGTAGTACTGGGGTACTAGCGGACAATGAGCAGTTCTTC.

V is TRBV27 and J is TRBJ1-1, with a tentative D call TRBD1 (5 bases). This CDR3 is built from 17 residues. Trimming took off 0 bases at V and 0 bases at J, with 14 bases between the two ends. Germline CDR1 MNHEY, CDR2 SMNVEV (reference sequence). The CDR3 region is CASSLSTGYFMNTEAFF. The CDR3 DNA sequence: TGTGCCAGCAGTTTATCAACAGGATACTTCATGAACACTGAAGCTTTCTTT.

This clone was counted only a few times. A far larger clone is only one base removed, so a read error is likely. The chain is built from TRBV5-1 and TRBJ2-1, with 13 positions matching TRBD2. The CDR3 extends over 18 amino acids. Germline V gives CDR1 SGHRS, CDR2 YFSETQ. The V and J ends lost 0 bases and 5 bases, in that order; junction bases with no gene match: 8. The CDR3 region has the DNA TGCGCCAGCAGCTTGGTCCGGACTAGCGGGAGCGATCACAATGAGCAGTTCTTC. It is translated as CASSLVRTSGSDHNEQFF.

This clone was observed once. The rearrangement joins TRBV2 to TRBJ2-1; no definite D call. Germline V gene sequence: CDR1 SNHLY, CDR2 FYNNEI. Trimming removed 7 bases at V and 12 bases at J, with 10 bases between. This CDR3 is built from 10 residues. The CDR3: CASIRPGQFF. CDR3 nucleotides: TGTGCCAGCATCAGGCCGGGGCAGTTCTTC.

The CDR3 DNA reads TGTGCCAGCAGTTTCCCAGGGGAATTCTACGAGCAGTACTTC. It translates to CASSFPGEFYEQYF. This rearrangement joins TRBV28 to TRBJ2-7; D is perhaps TRBD1 (6 bases). The CDR3 consists of 14 residues. Germline lookup yields CDR1 MDHEN and CDR2 SYDVKM. The V gene lost 3 bases and the J gene lost 3 bases, with 12 bases spanning the gap.

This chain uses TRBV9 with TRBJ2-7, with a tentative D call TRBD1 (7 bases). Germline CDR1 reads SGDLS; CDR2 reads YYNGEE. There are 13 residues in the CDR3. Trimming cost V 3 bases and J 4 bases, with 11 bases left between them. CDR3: CASSGGTAYEQYF. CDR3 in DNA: TGTGCCAGCAGCGGCGGGACAGCTTACGAGCAGTACTTC.

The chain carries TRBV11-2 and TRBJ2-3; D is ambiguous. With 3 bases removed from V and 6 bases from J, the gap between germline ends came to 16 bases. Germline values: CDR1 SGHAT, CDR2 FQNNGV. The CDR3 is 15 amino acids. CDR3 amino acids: CASSLLVGPGDTQYF. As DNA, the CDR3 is TGTGCCAGCAGCTTGCTTGTCGGTCCCGGCGATACGCAGTATTTT.

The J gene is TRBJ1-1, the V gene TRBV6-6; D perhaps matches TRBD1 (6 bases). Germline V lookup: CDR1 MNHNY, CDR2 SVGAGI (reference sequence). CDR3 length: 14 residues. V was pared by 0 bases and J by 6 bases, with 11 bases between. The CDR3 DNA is TGTGCCAGCAGTTACTCCAGGGGCGCGGCTGAAGCTTTCTTT. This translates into CASSYSRGAAEAFF.

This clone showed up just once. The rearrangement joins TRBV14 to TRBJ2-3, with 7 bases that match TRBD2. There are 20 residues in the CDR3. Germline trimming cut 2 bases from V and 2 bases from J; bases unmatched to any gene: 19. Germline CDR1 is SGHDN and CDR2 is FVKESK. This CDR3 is CASSQSRAGDRAQPTDTQYF. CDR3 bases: TGTGCCAGCAGCCAAAGCCGGGCGGGGGACCGCGCCCAACCCACAGATACGCAGTATTTT. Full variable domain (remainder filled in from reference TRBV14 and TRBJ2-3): EAGVTQFPSHSVIEKGQTVTLRCDPISGHDNLYWYRRVMGKEIKFLLHFVKESKQDESGMPNNRFLAERTGGTYSTLKVQPAELEDSGVYFCASSQSRAGDRAQPTDTQYFGPGTRLTVL.

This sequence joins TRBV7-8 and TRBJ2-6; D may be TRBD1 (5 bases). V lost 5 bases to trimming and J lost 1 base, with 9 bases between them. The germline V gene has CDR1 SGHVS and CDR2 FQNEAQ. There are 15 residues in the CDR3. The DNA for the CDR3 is TGTGCCAGCAGCCCAGGGCCTTCTGGGGCCAACGTCCTGACTTTC. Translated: CASSPGPSGANVLTF.

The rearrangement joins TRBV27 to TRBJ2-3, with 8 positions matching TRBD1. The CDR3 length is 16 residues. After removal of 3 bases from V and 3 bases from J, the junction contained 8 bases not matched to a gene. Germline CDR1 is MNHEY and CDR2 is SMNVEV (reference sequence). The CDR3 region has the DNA TGTGCCAGCAGTTTGTATCAGGGGGCGGGGACAGATACGCAGTATTTT. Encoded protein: CASSLYQGAGTDTQYF.

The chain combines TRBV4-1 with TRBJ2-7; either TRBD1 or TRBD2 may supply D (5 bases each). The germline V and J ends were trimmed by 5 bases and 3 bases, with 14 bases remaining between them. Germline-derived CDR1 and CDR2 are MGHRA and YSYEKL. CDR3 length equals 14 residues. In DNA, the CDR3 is TGCGCCAGCAGCTCCCTCCGAGGGGTCTACGAGCAGTACTTC. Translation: CASSSLRGVYEQYF.

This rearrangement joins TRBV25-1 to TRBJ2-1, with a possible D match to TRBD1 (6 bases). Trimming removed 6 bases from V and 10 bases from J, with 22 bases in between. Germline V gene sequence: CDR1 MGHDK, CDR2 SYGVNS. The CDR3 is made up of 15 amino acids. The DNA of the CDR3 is TGTGCCAGCAGCCCCACAGGGTCAGATCCTCACGAGCAGTTCTTC. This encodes CASSPTGSDPHEQFF.

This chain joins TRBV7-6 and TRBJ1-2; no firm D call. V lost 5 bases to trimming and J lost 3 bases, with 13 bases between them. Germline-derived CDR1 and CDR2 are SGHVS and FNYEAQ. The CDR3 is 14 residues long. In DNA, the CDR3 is TGTGCCAGCAGCCTGGACCCCGGGCACTATGGCTACACCTTC. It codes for CASSLDPGHYGYTF.

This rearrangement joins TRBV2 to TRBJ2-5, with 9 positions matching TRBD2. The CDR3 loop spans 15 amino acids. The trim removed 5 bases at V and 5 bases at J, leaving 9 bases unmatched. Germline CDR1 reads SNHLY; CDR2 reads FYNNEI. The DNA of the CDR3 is TGTGCCAGCAGTTTATTAGCGGGGGTGGCGGAGACCCAGTACTTC. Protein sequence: CASSLLAGVAETQYF.

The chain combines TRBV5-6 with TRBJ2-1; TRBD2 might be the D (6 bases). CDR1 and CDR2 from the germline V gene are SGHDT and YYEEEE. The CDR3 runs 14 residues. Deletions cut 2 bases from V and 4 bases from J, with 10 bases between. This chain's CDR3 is CASSFGTSYNEQFF. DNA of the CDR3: TGTGCCAGCAGCTTTGGGACTTCATACAATGAGCAGTTCTTC.

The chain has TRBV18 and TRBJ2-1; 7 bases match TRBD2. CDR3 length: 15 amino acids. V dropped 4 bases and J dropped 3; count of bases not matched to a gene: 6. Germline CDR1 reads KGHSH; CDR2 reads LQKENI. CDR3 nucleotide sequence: TGTGCCAGCTCACTCACGGGAGGCCTCTACAATGAGCAGTTCTTC. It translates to CASSLTGGLYNEQFF.

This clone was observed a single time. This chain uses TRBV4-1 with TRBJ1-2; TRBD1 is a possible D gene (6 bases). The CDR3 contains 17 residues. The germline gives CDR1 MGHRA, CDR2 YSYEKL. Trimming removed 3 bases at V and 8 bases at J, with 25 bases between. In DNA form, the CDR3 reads TGCGCCAGCAGCCATAGAATTGGGGTCGGGCCAGGGGAAGGCTACACCTTC. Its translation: CASSHRIGVGPGEGYTF.

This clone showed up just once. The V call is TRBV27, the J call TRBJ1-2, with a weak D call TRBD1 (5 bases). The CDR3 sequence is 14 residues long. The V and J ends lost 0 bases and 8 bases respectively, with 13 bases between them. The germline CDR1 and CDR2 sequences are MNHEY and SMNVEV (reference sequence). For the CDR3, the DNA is TGTGCCAGCAGTTTATCGGGGGTTCGGTTAGGCTACACCTTC. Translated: CASSLSGVRLGYTF.

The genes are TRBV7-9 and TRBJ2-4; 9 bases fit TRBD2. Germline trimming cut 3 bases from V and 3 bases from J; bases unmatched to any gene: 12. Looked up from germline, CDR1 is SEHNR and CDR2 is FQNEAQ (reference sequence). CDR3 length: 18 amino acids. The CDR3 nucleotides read TGTGCCAGCAGCTTTGACAAGTTAGCGGGGGCTGACAAAAACATTCAGTACTTC. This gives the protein CASSFDKLAGADKNIQYF.

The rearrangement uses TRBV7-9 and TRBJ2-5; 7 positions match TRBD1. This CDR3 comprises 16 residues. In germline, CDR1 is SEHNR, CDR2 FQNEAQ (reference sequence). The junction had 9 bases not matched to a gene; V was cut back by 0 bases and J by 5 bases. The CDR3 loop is CASSLARTGLKETQYF. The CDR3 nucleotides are TGTGCCAGCAGCTTAGCGCGGACAGGTCTCAAGGAGACCCAGTACTTC.

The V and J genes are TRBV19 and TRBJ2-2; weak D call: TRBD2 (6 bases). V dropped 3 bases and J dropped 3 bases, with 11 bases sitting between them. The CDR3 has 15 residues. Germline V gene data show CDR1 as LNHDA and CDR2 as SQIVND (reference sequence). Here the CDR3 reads CASSIPGLHTGELFF. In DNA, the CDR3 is TGTGCCAGTAGTATTCCGGGACTCCACACCGGGGAGCTGTTTTTT.